The next 18 T cell receptor beta chains were all read from a single sample in a study of shared T cell receptors in the human thymus. Generated by immunoSEQ multiplex PCR, the TCRdb table keeps only in-frame clones and is missing some. Of 500,000 to 750,000 clones in the sample, more than 75% were seen once. This sample also appeared in a second study, on human thymus T cells.

Input material: thymocytes. The receptor source for this set is a boy under three years old with a congenital heart defect.

V and J are TRBV4-3 and TRBJ2-3; no reliable D call. The CDR3 is made up of 16 amino acids. Germline CDR1 reads LGHNA; CDR2 reads YSLEER. Trimming removed 0 bases from V and 5 bases from J, with 15 bases in between. CDR3 nucleotide sequence: TGCGCCAGCAGCCAAGATTTCCTTGAGCAACGAGATACGCAGTATTTT. Residues: CASSQDFLEQRDTQYF.

The chain combines TRBV19 with TRBJ2-6; D perhaps matches TRBD2 (6 bases). The CDR3 contains 16 residues. The germline gives CDR1 LNHDA, CDR2 SQIVND (reference sequence). The V and J ends lost 3 bases and 0 bases respectively, with 9 bases between them. The CDR3 sequence: CASSMGTFSGANVLTF. DNA of the CDR3: TGTGCCAGTAGTATGGGGACTTTCTCTGGGGCCAACGTCCTGACTTTC. The variable domain in full, with the rest retrieved from reference TRBV19 and TRBJ2-6, is DGGITQSPKYLFRKEGQNVTLSCEQNLNHDAMYWYRQDPGQGLRLIYYSQIVNDFQKGDIAEGYSVSREKKESFPLTVTSAQKNPTAFYLCASSMGTFSGANVLTFGAGSRLTVL.

As DNA, the CDR3 is TGTGCCACCCAAGGACAGGGGGCTTGGGATACGCAGTATTTT. It yields the protein CATQGQGAWDTQYF. The rearrangement uses TRBV19 and TRBJ2-3; 11 positions match TRBD1. The CDR3 consists of 14 residues. The V and J ends lost 10 bases and 6 bases, in that order; junction bases with no gene match: 9. The germline gives CDR1 LNHDA, CDR2 SQIVND (reference sequence).

This chain uses TRBV19 with TRBJ2-7, with D perhaps TRBD1 (6 bases). Germline V gene lookup returns CDR1 LNHDA and CDR2 SQIVND (reference sequence). Between the trimmed V and J ends, which lost 5 bases and 1 base, there was a span of 12 bases. The CDR3 length is 14 residues. The CDR3 is CASSRLDRSYEQYF. As DNA, the CDR3 is TGTGCCAGTAGTCGACTCGACAGGTCCTACGAGCAGTACTTC. Combining the CDR3 with reference TRBV19 and TRBJ2-7 gives the whole variable domain DGGITQSPKYLFRKEGQNVTLSCEQNLNHDAMYWYRQDPGQGLRLIYYSQIVNDFQKGDIAEGYSVSREKKESFPLTVTSAQKNPTAFYLCASSRLDRSYEQYFGPGTRLTVT.

The genes are TRBV5-1 and TRBJ2-7; D might be TRBD2 (6 bases). The CDR3 spans 13 residues. CDR1 is SGHRS and CDR2 is YFSETQ in the germline V gene. V was clipped by 0 bases and J by 5 bases, with 9 bases between them. The CDR3 is CASSLGGEDEQYF. The CDR3 coding sequence is TGCGCCAGCAGCTTGGGAGGGGAGGACGAGCAGTACTTC.

The chain recombines TRBV5-6 with TRBJ2-5; 10 bases are shared with TRBD1. The CDR3 sequence is 16 residues long. The germline CDR1 and CDR2 sequences are SGHDT and YYEEEE. V lost 0 bases, J lost 5 bases, and 7 bases stayed unmatched. The CDR3 bases are TGTGCCAGCAGCTTGGCGGAGGACAGGGGGAGTGAGACCCAGTACTTC. It yields the protein CASSLAEDRGSETQYF.

The rearrangement uses TRBV4-3 and TRBJ2-2; TRBD1 aligns across 7 bases. V lost 3 bases and J lost 1; bases outside the gene matches: 5. The CDR3 spans 16 residues. The germline V gene encodes CDR1 LGHNA and CDR2 YSLEER. CDR3 sequence (DNA): TGCGCCAGCAGCCAGACCGGACAGGTGAACACCGGGGAGCTGTTTTTT. Its translation is CASSQTGQVNTGELFF.

This sequence joins TRBV4-1 and TRBJ2-1; TRBD2 aligns across 8 bases. From germline, CDR1 is MGHRA and CDR2 YSYEKL. This CDR3 has 15 amino acids. V shed 2 bases and J 12 bases; nucleotides not matched to a gene: 12. The CDR3: CASSQLILAVHGQFF. DNA of the CDR3: TGCGCCAGCAGCCAATTAATACTAGCGGTTCACGGGCAGTTCTTC.

The rearrangement joins TRBV27 to TRBJ2-1; 11 nucleotides agree with TRBD2. Trimming removed 5 bases from V and 0 bases from J; junction bases left unmatched: 0. CDR1 is MNHEY, CDR2 SMNVEV, per germline (reference sequence). The CDR3 spans 15 residues. The CDR3 here is CASSTSGSSYNEQFF. The CDR3 DNA follows: TGTGCCAGCAGTACTAGCGGGAGCTCCTACAATGAGCAGTTCTTC.

The V call is TRBV18, the J call TRBJ2-2; 7 positions agree with TRBD2. Germline assignment: CDR1 KGHSH and CDR2 LQKENI. V dropped 2 bases and J dropped 7; count of bases not matched to a gene: 10. This CDR3 is built from 16 residues. The DNA for the CDR3 is TGTGCCAGCTCACCAAAGGACGGGGGGAGTGTCGGGGAGCTGTTTTTT. The encoded protein is CASSPKDGGSVGELFF. Supplemented by reference TRBV18 and TRBJ2-2, the full variable domain reads NAGVMQNPRHLVRRRGQEARLRCSPMKGHSHVYWYRQLPEEGLKFMVYLQKENIIDESGMPKERFSAEFPKEGPSILRIQQVVRGDSAAYFCASSPKDGGSVGELFFGEGSRLTVL.

This rearrangement joins TRBV4-2 to TRBJ2-7; 11 bases are shared with TRBD2. Germline loops: CDR1 LGHNA, CDR2 YNFKEQ. The CDR3 totals 17 residues. V lost 0 bases, J lost 0 bases, and 4 bases stayed unmatched. CDR3 residues: CASSQDQGLADSYEQYF. CDR3 bases: TGTGCCAGCAGCCAAGATCAGGGACTAGCGGACTCCTACGAGCAGTACTTC.

The chain combines TRBV5-1 with TRBJ2-3, with 9 bases aligning to TRBD1. Germline CDR1 reads SGHRS; CDR2 reads YFSETQ. V shed 4 bases, J shed 6 bases, and the junction held 6 bases outside the gene matches. CDR3 length equals 14 residues. The CDR3 spells CASSVQGAGDTQYF. In DNA form, the CDR3 reads TGCGCCAGCAGCGTACAGGGGGCTGGGGATACGCAGTATTTT.

The chain is built from TRBV2 and TRBJ1-4, with TRBD1 identical over 7 bases. Germline CDR1 SNHLY, CDR2 FYNNEI. The CDR3 runs 15 residues. J gave up 10 bases and V 5 bases, and 13 bases lay outside the gene matches. CDR3 nucleotides: TGTGCCAGCAGTAACTCCGACAGGGTCTTAGTAAAACTGTTTTTT. This sequence encodes CASSNSDRVLVKLFF.

The genes are TRBV5-6 and TRBJ2-5; 10 bases map to TRBD2. V lost 2 bases and J lost 2; bases outside the gene matches: 12. Germline V gene lookup returns CDR1 SGHDT and CDR2 YYEEEE. The CDR3 totals 18 residues. For the CDR3, the DNA is TGTGCCAGCAGCTTAAGACAAGCGGGACTAGCGTCTCAAGAGACCCAGTACTTC. Its protein is CASSLRQAGLASQETQYF.

The DNA of the CDR3 is TGTGCCAGCAGTTTGTGGCGGGTGCTAGCGGGAGTAAGGGGCGGGGAGCTGTTTTTT. This translates into CASSLWRVLAGVRGGELFF. The gene calls are TRBV27 and TRBJ2-2; 10 bases are shared with TRBD2. The germline gives CDR1 MNHEY, CDR2 SMNVEV (reference sequence). The trim removed 3 bases at V and 7 bases at J, leaving 17 bases unmatched. The CDR3 has 19 amino acids.

V is TRBV23-1 and J is TRBJ1-1; D is uncertain. TRBV23-1 is filed as an ORF, its function uncertain. The length of the CDR3 is 15 residues. The V gene lost 1 base and the J gene lost 0 bases, with 9 bases spanning the gap. CDR3 DNA sequence: TGCGCCAGCAGTCAATATGGCCCCCTGAACACTGAAGCTTTCTTT. It codes for CASSQYGPLNTEAFF.

The gene calls are TRBV15 and TRBJ2-1; D remains unclear. The CDR3 runs 15 residues. The germline V gene has CDR1 LNHNV and CDR2 YYDKDF (reference sequence). Trimming shortened V by 2 bases and J by 1 base, and 9 bases separated the two germline ends. The CDR3 region has the DNA TGTGCCACCAGCAGAAGAGAGGTGTCCTACAATGAGCAGTTCTTC. This translates into CATSRREVSYNEQFF.

The chain combines TRBV10-1 with TRBJ2-1; D unresolved. Per germline, CDR1 WNHNN and CDR2 SYGVQD (reference sequence). This CDR3 comprises 11 residues. Trimming cost V 3 bases and J 7 bases, with 4 bases left between them. The CDR3, as DNA: TGCGCCAGCAGTGATCGGAATGAGCAGTTCTTC. It yields the protein CASSDRNEQFF.